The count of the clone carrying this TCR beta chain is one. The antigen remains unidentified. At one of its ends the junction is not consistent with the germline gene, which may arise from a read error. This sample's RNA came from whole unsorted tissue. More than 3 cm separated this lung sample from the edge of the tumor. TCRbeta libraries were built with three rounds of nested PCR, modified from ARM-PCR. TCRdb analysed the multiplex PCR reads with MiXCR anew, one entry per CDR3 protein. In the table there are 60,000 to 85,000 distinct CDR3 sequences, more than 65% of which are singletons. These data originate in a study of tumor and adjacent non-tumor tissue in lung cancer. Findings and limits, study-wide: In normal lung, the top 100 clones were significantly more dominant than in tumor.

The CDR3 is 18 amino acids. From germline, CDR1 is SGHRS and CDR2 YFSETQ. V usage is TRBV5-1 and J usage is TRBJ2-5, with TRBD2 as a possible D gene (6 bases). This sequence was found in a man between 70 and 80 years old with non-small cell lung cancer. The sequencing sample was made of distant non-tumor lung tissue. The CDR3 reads CGSSLLSLGLSGGEAQYF. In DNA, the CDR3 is TGCGGCAGCAGCCTGTTGAGTTTGGGACTTTCTGGGGGAGAGGCCCAGTACTTC.